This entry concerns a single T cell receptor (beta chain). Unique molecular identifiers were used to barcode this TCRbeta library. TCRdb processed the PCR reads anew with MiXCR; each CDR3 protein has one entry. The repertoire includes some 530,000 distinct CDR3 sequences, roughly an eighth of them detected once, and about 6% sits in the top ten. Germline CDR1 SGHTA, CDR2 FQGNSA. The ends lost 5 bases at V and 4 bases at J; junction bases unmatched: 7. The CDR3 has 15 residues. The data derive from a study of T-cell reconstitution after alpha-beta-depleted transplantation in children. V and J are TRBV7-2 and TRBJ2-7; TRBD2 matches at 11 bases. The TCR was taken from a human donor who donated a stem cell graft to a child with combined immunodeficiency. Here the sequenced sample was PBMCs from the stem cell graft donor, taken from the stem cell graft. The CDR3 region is CASSPGLADIYEQYF. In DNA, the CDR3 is TGTGCCAGCAGCCCGGGACTAGCGGACATATACGAGCAGTACTTC.